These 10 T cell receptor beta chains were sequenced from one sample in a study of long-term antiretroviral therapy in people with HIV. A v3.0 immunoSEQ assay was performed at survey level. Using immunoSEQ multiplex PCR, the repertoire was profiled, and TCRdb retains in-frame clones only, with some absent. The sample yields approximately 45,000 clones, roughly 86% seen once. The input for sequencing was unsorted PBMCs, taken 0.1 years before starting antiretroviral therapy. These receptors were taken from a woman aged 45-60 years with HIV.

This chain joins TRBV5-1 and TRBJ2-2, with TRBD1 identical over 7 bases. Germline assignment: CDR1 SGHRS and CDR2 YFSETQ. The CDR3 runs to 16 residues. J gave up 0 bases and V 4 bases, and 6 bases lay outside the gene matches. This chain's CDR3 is CASSAQTGSNTGELFF. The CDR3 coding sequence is TGCGCCAGCAGCGCACAGACAGGGTCGAACACCGGGGAGCTGTTTTTT.

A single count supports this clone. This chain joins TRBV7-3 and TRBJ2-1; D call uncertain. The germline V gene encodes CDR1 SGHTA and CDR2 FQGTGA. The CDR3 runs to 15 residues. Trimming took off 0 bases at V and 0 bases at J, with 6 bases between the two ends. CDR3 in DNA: TGTGCCAGCAGCTTAACCTGGAGCTCCTACAATGAGCAGTTCTTC. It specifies CASSLTWSSYNEQFF. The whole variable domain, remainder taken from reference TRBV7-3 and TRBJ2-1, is GAGVSQTPSNKVTEKGKYVELRCDPISGHTALYWYRQSLGQGPEFLIYFQGTGAADDSGLPNDRFFAVRPEGSVSTLKIQRTERGDSAVYLCASSLTWSSYNEQFFGPGTRLTVL.

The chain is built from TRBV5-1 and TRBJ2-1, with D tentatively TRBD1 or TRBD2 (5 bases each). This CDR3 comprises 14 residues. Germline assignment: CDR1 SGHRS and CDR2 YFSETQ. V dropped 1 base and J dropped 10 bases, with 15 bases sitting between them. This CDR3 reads CASSLSRGRAEQFF. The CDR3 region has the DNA TGCGCCAGCAGCTTGAGTAGGGGACGGGCGGAGCAGTTCTTC.

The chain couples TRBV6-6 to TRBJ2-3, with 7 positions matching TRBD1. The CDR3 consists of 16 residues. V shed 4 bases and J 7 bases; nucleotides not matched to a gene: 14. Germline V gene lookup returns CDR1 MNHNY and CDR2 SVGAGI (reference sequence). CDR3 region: CASSSYTGVTTNTQYF. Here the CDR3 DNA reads TGTGCCAGCAGTTCCTACACAGGGGTGACCACGAATACGCAGTATTTT.

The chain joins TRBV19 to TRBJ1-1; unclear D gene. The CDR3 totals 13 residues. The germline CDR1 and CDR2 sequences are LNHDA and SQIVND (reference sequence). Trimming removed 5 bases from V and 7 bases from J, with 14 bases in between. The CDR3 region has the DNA TGTGCCAGTAGTGCCAGACGTACAGATGAAGCTTTCTTT. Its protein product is CASSARRTDEAFF. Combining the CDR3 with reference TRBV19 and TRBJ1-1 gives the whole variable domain DGGITQSPKYLFRKEGQNVTLSCEQNLNHDAMYWYRQDPGQGLRLIYYSQIVNDFQKGDIAEGYSVSREKKESFPLTVTSAQKNPTAFYLCASSARRTDEAFFGQGTRLTVV.

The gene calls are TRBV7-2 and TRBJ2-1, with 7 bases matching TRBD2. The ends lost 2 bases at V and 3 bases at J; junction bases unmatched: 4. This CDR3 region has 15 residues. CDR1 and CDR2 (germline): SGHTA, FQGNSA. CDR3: CASSLMWGGYNEQFF. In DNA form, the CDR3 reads TGTGCCAGCAGCTTAATGTGGGGGGGCTACAATGAGCAGTTCTTC.

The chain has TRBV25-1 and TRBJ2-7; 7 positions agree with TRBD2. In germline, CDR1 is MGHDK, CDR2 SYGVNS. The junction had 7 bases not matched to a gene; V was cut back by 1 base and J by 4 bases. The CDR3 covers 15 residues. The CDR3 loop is CASSEWRGNRYEQYF. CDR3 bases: TGTGCCAGCAGTGAATGGCGGGGGAATCGGTACGAGCAGTACTTC.

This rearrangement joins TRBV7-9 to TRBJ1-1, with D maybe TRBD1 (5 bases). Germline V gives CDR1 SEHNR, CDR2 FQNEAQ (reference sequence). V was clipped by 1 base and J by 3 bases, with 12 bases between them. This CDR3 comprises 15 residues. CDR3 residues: CASSLDFTRDTEAFF. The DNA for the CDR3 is TGTGCCAGCAGCTTAGACTTCACCAGGGACACTGAAGCTTTCTTT.

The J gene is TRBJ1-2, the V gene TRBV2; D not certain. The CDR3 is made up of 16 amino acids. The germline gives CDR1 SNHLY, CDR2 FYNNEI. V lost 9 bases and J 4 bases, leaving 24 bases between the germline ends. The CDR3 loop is CARDMLKDLGSYGYTF. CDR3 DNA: TGTGCCAGGGATATGTTGAAAGACTTGGGATCCTATGGCTACACCTTC.

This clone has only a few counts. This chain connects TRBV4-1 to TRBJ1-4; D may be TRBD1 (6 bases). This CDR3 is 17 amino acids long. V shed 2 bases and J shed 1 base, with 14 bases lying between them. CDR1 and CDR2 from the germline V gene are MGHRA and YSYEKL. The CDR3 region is CASSQTGKVVTNEKLFF. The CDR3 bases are TGCGCCAGCAGCCAAACAGGGAAAGTTGTAACTAATGAAAAACTGTTTTTT.